The clone carrying this TCR beta chain has more than one count but fewer than ten. Graves' hyperthyroidism was deemed stable absent ophthalmopathy progression within 18 months. Researchers barred patients who had uncontrolled infection, other autoimmune disease, pregnancy or lactation. Orbital computed tomography, thyroid ultrasound, serum thyroxine and TRAb, and clinical symptoms together informed the diagnoses. 9 to 10 ml fresh peripheral blood yielded the PBMCs. Germline loops: CDR1 DFQATT, CDR2 SNEGSKA (reference sequence). The CDR3 totals 14 residues. V shed 0 bases and J 6 bases; nucleotides not matched to a gene: 8. The data were taken from a study of T cells in Graves' hyperthyroidism and ophthalmopathy. TCR beta CDR3 regions were amplified from RNA. The HTBI set primed first-round TCR CDR3 RT-PCR. TCRdb re-called the multiplex PCR reads with MiXCR, one entry per CDR3 protein. The sample includes hundreds of thousands of distinct CDR3 sequences, 35% to 40% of them seen just once.

The chain couples TRBV20-1 to TRBJ2-7; 7 bases fit TRBD1. The sequence was collected from a young man with Graves' hyperthyroidism. Sequencing was performed on blood. The CDR3, as DNA: TGCAGTGCTAGAGATATGCAGGGGGTGGGCGAGCAGTACTTC. Translated: CSARDMQGVGEQYF.